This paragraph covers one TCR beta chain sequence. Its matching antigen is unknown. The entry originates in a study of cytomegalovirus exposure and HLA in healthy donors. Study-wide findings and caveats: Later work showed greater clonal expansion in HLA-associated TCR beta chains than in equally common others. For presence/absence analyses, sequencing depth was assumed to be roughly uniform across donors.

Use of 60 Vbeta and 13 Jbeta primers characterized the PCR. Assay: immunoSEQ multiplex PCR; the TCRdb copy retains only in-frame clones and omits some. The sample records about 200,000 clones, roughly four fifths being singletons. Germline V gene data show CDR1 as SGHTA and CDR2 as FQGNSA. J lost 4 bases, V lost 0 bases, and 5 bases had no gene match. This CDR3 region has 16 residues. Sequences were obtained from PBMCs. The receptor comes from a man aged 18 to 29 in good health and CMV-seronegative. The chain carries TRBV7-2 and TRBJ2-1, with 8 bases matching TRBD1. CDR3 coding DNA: TGTGCCAGCAGCTTAGCCGCGACAGGGGCTTACAATGAGCAGTTCTTC. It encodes CASSLAATGAYNEQFF.